Listed here are 20 T cell receptor beta chains from one sample, sequenced in a study of graft-versus-host responses after intestinal transplantation. Libraries were prepared by immunoSEQ multiplex PCR; TCRdb keeps only in-frame clonotypes and omits some of them. The sample includes about 21,000 clones, 50% to 70% seen only once; the top ten take just over 1%. Sample: alloreactive CD4+ T cells from a mixed lymphocyte reaction culture, taken before intestinal transplant. Subset described: CFSE-low proliferating T cells sorted from roughly six-day pre-transplant mixed lymphocyte reaction (GvH or HvG direction). The receptors were sampled from a human patient who received an intestinal transplant.

The gene calls are TRBV10-3 and TRBJ1-2; D is unresolved. This CDR3 is built from 12 residues. The germline V gene has CDR1 ENHRY and CDR2 SYGVKD. V was cut by 5 bases and J by 8 bases, with 12 bases left in between. CDR3 coding DNA: TGTGCCATCAGTCCAGTGGTGGGCGGCTACACCTTC. Its protein product is CAISPVVGGYTF.

The rearrangement uses TRBV30 and TRBJ1-2, with TRBD1 identical over 12 bases. From germline, CDR1 is GTSNPN and CDR2 SVGIG (reference sequence). The CDR3 has 18 residues. Losses at the gene ends were 1 base for V and 4 bases for J; bases not matched to a gene: 13. CDR3 DNA sequence: TGTGCCTGGAGTGGGCGCGGGACAGGGGGCGGGAATACCTATGGCTACACCTTC. Translation gives CAWSGRGTGGGNTYGYTF.

This sequence joins TRBV13 and TRBJ1-3; D ambiguous. Trimming took 1 base from V and 1 from J, leaving 8 bases between them. Germline CDR1 reads PRHDT; CDR2 reads FYEKMQ (reference sequence). This CDR3 is 15 amino acids long. CDR3 loop: CASSLARTSGNTIYF. The CDR3 coding sequence is TGTGCCAGCAGCTTAGCCAGGACTTCTGGAAACACCATATATTTT.

The rearrangement uses TRBV6-5 and TRBJ1-2, with D perhaps TRBD1 (5 bases). The germline CDR1 and CDR2 sequences are MNHEY and SVGAGI. V dropped 10 bases and J dropped 4 bases, with 10 bases sitting between them. The CDR3 sequence is 11 residues long. CDR3 sequence reads: CATRQGYGYTF. The CDR3 DNA follows: TGTGCCACCAGGCAGGGCTATGGCTACACCTTC.

V gene TRBV6-1 combines with J gene TRBJ1-5; D might be TRBD1 (5 bases). Germline V CDR1 and CDR2: MNHNS, SASEGT. Trimming shortened V by 5 bases and J by 9 bases, and 17 bases separated the two germline ends. This CDR3 region has 14 residues. CDR3 sequence (DNA): TGTGCCAGCAGTTTGAACGGGGGAGCCGGGCCCCAGCATTTT. Protein: CASSLNGGAGPQHF.

The gene calls are TRBV2 and TRBJ1-2, with 7 bases fitting TRBD1. V lost 4 bases, J lost 5 bases, and 7 bases stayed unmatched. The CDR3 is 14 amino acids. CDR1 SNHLY and CDR2 FYNNEI come from the germline V gene. The CDR3 DNA reads as TGTGCCAGCAGTGGGCTTACGACAGGGTATGGCTACACCTTC. Amino acids: CASSGLTTGYGYTF.

The J gene is TRBJ2-2, the V gene TRBV9, with D perhaps TRBD2 (5 bases). CDR1 and CDR2 from the germline V gene are SGDLS and YYNGEE. Trimming took off 0 bases at V and 6 bases at J, with 12 bases between the two ends. The CDR3 runs to 15 residues. The CDR3 reads CASSVATGWAGELFF. CDR3 nucleotides: TGTGCCAGCAGCGTAGCGACGGGGTGGGCCGGGGAGCTGTTTTTT.

The chain recombines TRBV11-2 with TRBJ2-7, with a weak D call TRBD2 (7 bases). Trimming removed 5 bases from V and 3 bases from J, with 23 bases in between. CDR1 and CDR2 from the germline V gene are SGHAT and FQNNGV. The CDR3 contains 17 residues. CDR3 residues: CASSISGGANLVYEQYF. CDR3 sequence (DNA): TGTGCCAGCAGCATCTCGGGGGGCGCCAATCTGGTCTACGAGCAGTACTTC. The full variable domain, rest sourced from reference TRBV11-2 and TRBJ2-7, is EAGVAQSPRYKIIEKRQSVAFWCNPISGHATLYWYQQILGQGPKLLIQFQNNGVVDDSQLPKDRFSAERLKGVDSTLKIQPAKLEDSAVYLCASSISGGANLVYEQYFGPGTRLTVT.

The chain combines TRBV12-5 with TRBJ2-5; D possibly corresponds to TRBD2 (6 bases). The V end was cut by 0 bases, the J end by 5 bases, with 13 bases between. The CDR3 is made up of 15 amino acids. Germline CDR1 reads LGHNT; CDR2 reads FRNRAP. This CDR3 reads CASGLVLGGSETQYF. The CDR3 DNA follows: TGTGCTAGTGGTTTGGTTCTCGGGGGATCTGAGACCCAGTACTTC.

This chain joins TRBV7-2 and TRBJ2-3, with 10 bases matching TRBD2. Looked up from germline, CDR1 is SGHTA and CDR2 is FQGNSA. CDR3 length: 17 amino acids. V was clipped by 3 bases and J by 0 bases; unmatched bases: 6. CDR3 coding DNA: TGTGCCAGCAGCTTTAGCGGGGGGATCCTTAGCACAGATACGCAGTATTTT. Translating it yields CASSFSGGILSTDTQYF.

This sequence joins TRBV6-6 and TRBJ2-6, with D perhaps TRBD1 (5 bases). Germline loops: CDR1 MNHNY, CDR2 SVGAGI (reference sequence). The CDR3 is 16 amino acids. The V end was cut by 2 bases, the J end by 6 bases, with 14 bases between. The CDR3 loop is CASSYSSGQEANVLTF. DNA for the CDR3: TGTGCCAGCAGTTACAGCTCAGGGCAAGAGGCCAACGTCCTGACTTTC.

The V call is TRBV15, the J call TRBJ1-2, with 7 nucleotides matching TRBD1. Germline assignment: CDR1 LNHNV and CDR2 YYDKDF (reference sequence). With 3 bases clipped from V and 0 bases from J, the junction kept 4 bases outside the gene matches. This CDR3 has 15 residues. This CDR3 is CATSRGQTANYGYTF. The CDR3 DNA is TGTGCCACCAGCAGGGGACAGACTGCTAACTATGGCTACACCTTC. Complete variable domain (other parts from reference TRBV15 and TRBJ1-2): DAMVIQNPRYQVTQFGKPVTLSCSQTLNHNVMYWYQQKSSQAPKLLFHYYDKDFNNEADTPDNFQSRRPNTSFCFLDIRSPGLGDTAMYLCATSRGQTANYGYTFGSGTRLTVV.

There are a few counts of this clone. J is TRBJ2-3 and V is TRBV28, with 12 bases lining up with TRBD2. The CDR3 sequence is 15 residues long. Germline CDR1 and CDR2: MDHEN and SYDVKM. V dropped 6 bases and J dropped 3; count of bases not matched to a gene: 4. The CDR3 sequence: CASRAGTSGTDTQYF. The CDR3 DNA follows: TGTGCCAGCAGGGCCGGGACTAGCGGGACAGATACGCAGTATTTT.

The chain recombines TRBV5-4 with TRBJ1-2, with 9 bases aligning to TRBD1. The CDR3 extends over 14 amino acids. Trimming took 2 bases from V and 8 from J; bases not matched to a gene: 7. CDR1 and CDR2 (germline): SGHNT, YYREEE (reference sequence). The CDR3 is CASSFGTGTGGYTF. CDR3 coding DNA: TGTGCCAGCAGCTTCGGGACAGGGACGGGAGGCTACACCTTC.

There are a few counts of this clone. The chain carries TRBV11-2 and TRBJ1-3; no clear D. In germline, CDR1 is SGHAT, CDR2 FQNNGV. This CDR3 region has 13 residues. V dropped 3 bases and J dropped 0 bases, with 3 bases sitting between them. CDR3 bases: TGTGCCAGCAGCTTTCGCTCTGGAAACACCATATATTTT. It yields the protein CASSFRSGNTIYF.

The chain recombines TRBV19 with TRBJ2-7, with 8 bases identical to TRBD2. The CDR3 spans 14 residues. Germline trimming cut 8 bases from V and 3 bases from J; bases unmatched to any gene: 9. Germline V gene lookup returns CDR1 LNHDA and CDR2 SQIVND (reference sequence). Here the CDR3 reads CASRPGGTLYEQYF. The CDR3 bases are TGTGCCAGTCGGCCGGGGGGGACCCTCTACGAGCAGTACTTC.

This clone turned up a few times. The chain is built from TRBV27 and TRBJ2-2; 8 nucleotides match TRBD2. Germline lookup yields CDR1 MNHEY and CDR2 SMNVEV (reference sequence). V lost 2 bases, J lost 1 base, and 0 bases stayed unmatched. This CDR3 is 15 amino acids long. CDR3 amino acids: CASSLLAGNTGELFF. As DNA, the CDR3 is TGTGCCAGCAGTTTACTAGCGGGGAACACCGGGGAGCTGTTTTTT.

This clone has just a few counts. This chain uses TRBV5-1 with TRBJ1-2, with unresolved D. The CDR3 has 13 amino acids. Germline lookup yields CDR1 SGHRS and CDR2 YFSETQ. V lost 0 bases, J lost 5 bases, and 8 bases lay in between. Written as DNA, the CDR3 is TGCGCCAGCAGCTTGGGGGCAGGTTATGGCTACACCTTC. The encoded protein is CASSLGAGYGYTF.

V and J are TRBV7-9 and TRBJ1-5; D perhaps matches TRBD1 (5 bases). V lost 5 bases to trimming and J lost 3 bases, with 14 bases between them. Germline CDR1 and CDR2: SEHNR and FQNEAQ (reference sequence). The CDR3 totals 15 residues. The CDR3: CASSPGAGNNQPQHF. CDR3 sequence (DNA): TGTGCCAGCAGCCCCGGCGCAGGGAACAATCAGCCCCAGCATTTT.

The chain joins TRBV7-9 to TRBJ2-2; TRBD2 aligns across 7 bases. The CDR3 consists of 16 residues. Germline CDR1 and CDR2: SEHNR and FQNEAQ (reference sequence). The ends lost 2 bases at V and 0 bases at J; junction bases unmatched: 3. CDR3 sequence reads: CASSLRGLANTGELFF. CDR3 bases: TGTGCCAGCAGCTTACGTGGACTAGCGAACACCGGGGAGCTGTTTTTT. Variable domain in full (rest from reference TRBV7-9 and TRBJ2-2): DTGVSQNPRHKITKRGQNVTFRCDPISEHNRLYWYRQTLGQGPEFLTYFQNEAQLEKSRLLSDRFSAERPKGSFSTLEIQRTEQGDSAMYLCASSLRGLANTGELFFGEGSRLTVL.